This paragraph reports one TCR beta chain. A much larger clone differs from this one at a single base, so this may be a read error. Graves' hyperthyroidism was deemed stable given no ophthalmopathy progression within 18 months. Newly diagnosed hyperthyroidism patients aged 18 to 65 years had disease lasting under 2 months. The data were obtained in a study of T cells in Graves' hyperthyroidism and ophthalmopathy. CDR3 length equals 12 residues. The V gene lost 4 bases and the J gene lost 2 bases, with 9 bases spanning the gap. Per the germline V gene, CDR1 is SQVTM and CDR2 is ANQGSEA. TCR beta CDR3 regions were amplified from RNA. HTBI primers drove first-round RT-PCR of the TCR CDR3. TCRdb re-called the multiplex PCR reads through MiXCR, storing one row per CDR3 protein. The sample has 610,000 or so distinct CDR3 sequences, roughly 46% seen once.

The chain links TRBV29-1 to TRBJ2-7; D uncertain. The sample consisted of peripheral blood or thyroid tissue (not recorded which). The sequence derives from a woman under 30 with Graves' hyperthyroidism. The CDR3 loop is CSVAPETYEQYF. The CDR3 DNA is TGCAGCGTTGCGCCGGAAACCTACGAGCAGTACTTC.